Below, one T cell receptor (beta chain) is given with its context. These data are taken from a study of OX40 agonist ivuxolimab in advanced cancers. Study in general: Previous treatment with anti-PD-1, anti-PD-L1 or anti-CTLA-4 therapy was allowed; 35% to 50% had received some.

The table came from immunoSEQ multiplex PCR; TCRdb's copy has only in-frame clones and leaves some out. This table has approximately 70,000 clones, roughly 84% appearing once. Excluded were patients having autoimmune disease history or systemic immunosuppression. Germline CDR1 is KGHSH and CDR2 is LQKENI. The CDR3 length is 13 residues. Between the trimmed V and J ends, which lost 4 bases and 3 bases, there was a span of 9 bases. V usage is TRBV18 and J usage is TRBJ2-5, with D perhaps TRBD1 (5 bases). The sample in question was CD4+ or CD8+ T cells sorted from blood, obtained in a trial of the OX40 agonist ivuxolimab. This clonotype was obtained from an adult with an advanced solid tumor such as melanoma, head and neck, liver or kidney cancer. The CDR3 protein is CASSLTEKETQYF. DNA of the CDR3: TGTGCCAGCTCACTGACAGAGAAAGAGACCCAGTACTTC. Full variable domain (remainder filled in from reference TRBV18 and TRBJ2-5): NAGVMQNPRHLVRRRGQEARLRCSPMKGHSHVYWYRQLPEEGLKFMVYLQKENIIDESGMPKERFSAEFPKEGPSILRIQQVVRGDSAAYFCASSLTEKETQYFGPGTRLLVL.